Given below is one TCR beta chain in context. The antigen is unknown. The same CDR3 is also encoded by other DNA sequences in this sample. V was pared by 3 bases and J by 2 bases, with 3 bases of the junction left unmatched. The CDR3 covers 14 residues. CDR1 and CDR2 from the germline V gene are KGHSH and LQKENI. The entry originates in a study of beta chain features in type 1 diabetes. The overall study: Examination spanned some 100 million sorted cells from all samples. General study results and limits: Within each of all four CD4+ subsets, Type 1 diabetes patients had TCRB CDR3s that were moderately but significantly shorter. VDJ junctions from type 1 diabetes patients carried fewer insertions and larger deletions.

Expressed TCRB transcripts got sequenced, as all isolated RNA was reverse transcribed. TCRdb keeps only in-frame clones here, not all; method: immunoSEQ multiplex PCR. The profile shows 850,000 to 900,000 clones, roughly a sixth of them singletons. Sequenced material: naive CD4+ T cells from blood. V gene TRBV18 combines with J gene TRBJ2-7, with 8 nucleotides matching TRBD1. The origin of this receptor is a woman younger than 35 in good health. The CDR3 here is CASSPGTGAYEQYF. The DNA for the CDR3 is TGTGCCAGCTCACCGGGGACAGGTGCCTACGAGCAGTACTTC.